The 25 T cell receptor beta chains given below trace back to one sample, sequenced in a study of PD-1 blockade in classical Hodgkin lymphoma. All patients experienced relapse after autologous stem cell transplantation, and brentuximab vedotin exposure was variable. Libraries were prepared by immunoSEQ multiplex PCR; TCRdb keeps only in-frame clonotypes and omits some of them. Among about 86,000 clones, approximately 88% were seen once, and the ten largest hold approximately 22%. This specimen consisted of peripheral blood mononuclear cells (PBMCs), obtained at baseline. These receptors came from a human donor with classical Hodgkin lymphoma.

This chain connects TRBV27 to TRBJ2-5, with TRBD1 identical over 10 bases. This CDR3 has 14 amino acids. The V gene end was trimmed by 5 bases and the J gene end by 4 bases; junction bases not matched to a gene: 4. CDR1 is MNHEY and CDR2 is SMNVEV in the germline V gene (reference sequence). The CDR3 spells CASSPGQGRETQYF. The CDR3 DNA sequence: TGTGCCAGCAGTCCGGGACAGGGGAGAGAGACCCAGTACTTC.

The chain carries TRBV15 and TRBJ2-6; D not resolved. Deletions cut 5 bases from V and 0 bases from J, with 14 bases between. In germline, CDR1 is LNHNV, CDR2 YYDKDF (reference sequence). The CDR3 is 17 amino acids. The CDR3, as DNA: TGTGCCACCAGCGACACCCTAAGGCTCTCTGGGGCCAACGTCCTGACTTTC. It translates to CATSDTLRLSGANVLTF.

In its sample, this clone was seen a few times. The chain links TRBV15 to TRBJ1-3, with a weak D call TRBD1 (5 bases). Per the germline V gene, CDR1 is LNHNV and CDR2 is YYDKDF (reference sequence). Trimming removed 5 bases at V and 1 base at J, with 12 bases between. The CDR3 length is 15 residues. In nucleotides, the CDR3 is TGTGCCACCAGCGGGATCCGGGGGTCTGGAAACACCATATATTTT. This sequence encodes CATSGIRGSGNTIYF.

The chain recombines TRBV5-5 with TRBJ2-7; D might be TRBD2 (6 bases). Trimming took off 4 bases at V and 6 bases at J, with 17 bases between the two ends. In germline, CDR1 is SGHKS, CDR2 YYEKEE (reference sequence). The CDR3 runs 14 residues. The chain's CDR3 is CASSQDYVQREQYF. As DNA, the CDR3 is TGTGCCAGCAGCCAGGACTATGTGCAGCGCGAGCAGTACTTC. The whole variable domain, filled in from reference TRBV5-5 and TRBJ2-7, reads DAGVTQSPTHLIKTRGQQVTLRCSPISGHKSVSWYQQVLGQGPQFIFQYYEKEERGRGNFPDRFSARQFPNYSSELNVNALLLGDSALYLCASSQDYVQREQYFGPGTRLTVT.

The chain has TRBV4-1 and TRBJ1-3; the D is unclear. V gave up 4 bases and J gave up 4 bases, with 14 bases separating them. The CDR3 is 15 residues long. Germline V gives CDR1 MGHRA, CDR2 YSYEKL. The CDR3 DNA follows: TGCGCCAGCAGCCCCTCACTCCGGGGAGGAAACACCATATATTTT. This gives the protein CASSPSLRGGNTIYF.

This clone was detected only once. The genes are TRBV5-6 and TRBJ2-7; tentative D call: TRBD1 (6 bases). The CDR3 has 11 amino acids. Germline lookup yields CDR1 SGHDT and CDR2 YYEEEE. V was pared by 4 bases and J by 5 bases, with 7 bases between. CDR3 sequence reads: CASSRTDEQYF. For the CDR3, the DNA is TGTGCCAGCAGCAGGACAGACGAGCAGTACTTC.

This clone was counted once. The identical CDR3 is also encoded by other nucleotide sequences in the sample. This chain uses TRBV19 with TRBJ1-1; D unresolved. Germline V gene lookup returns CDR1 LNHDA and CDR2 SQIVND (reference sequence). V shed 3 bases and J shed 5 bases, with 10 bases lying between them. The CDR3 loop spans 13 amino acids. As DNA, the CDR3 is TGTGCCAGTAGTATCGACGGTAATACTGAAGCTTTCTTT. Its translation: CASSIDGNTEAFF.

This chain links TRBV25-1 with TRBJ2-7; D is possibly TRBD1 (7 bases). Germline assignment: CDR1 MGHDK and CDR2 SYGVNS. CDR3 length: 15 amino acids. V dropped 1 base and J dropped 2 bases, with 12 bases sitting between them. The CDR3 sequence is CASSELGGTAYEQYF. The CDR3 DNA follows: TGTGCCAGCAGTGAATTGGGCGGGACAGCCTACGAGCAGTACTTC.

This clone appeared a single time. The J gene is TRBJ2-5, the V gene TRBV5-5; D not resolved. CDR3 length equals 14 residues. In germline, CDR1 is SGHKS, CDR2 YYEKEE (reference sequence). V was pared by 5 bases and J by 5 bases, with 16 bases between. CDR3 region: CASSKRVDGETQYF. CDR3 in DNA: TGTGCCAGCAGTAAGAGAGTGGATGGCGAGACCCAGTACTTC.

This clone showed up just a few times. The CDR3 is CASAPGTSNTGELFF. CDR3 nucleotide sequence: TGTGCCAGTGCCCCCGGGACTTCGAACACCGGGGAGCTGTTTTTT. The chain has TRBV19 and TRBJ2-2; D might be TRBD2 (6 bases). This CDR3 contains 15 residues. Per the germline V gene, CDR1 is LNHDA and CDR2 is SQIVND (reference sequence). The ends were cut back, 8 bases at V and 0 bases at J, with 13 bases in the middle.

The V and J genes are TRBV7-9 and TRBJ1-1, with 7 bases matching TRBD1. Germline CDR1 reads SEHNR; CDR2 reads FQNEAQ (reference sequence). The V gene end was trimmed by 4 bases and the J gene end by 0 bases; junction bases not matched to a gene: 5. This CDR3 spans 15 amino acids. This CDR3 is CASSSQGGMNTEAFF. The CDR3 region has the DNA TGTGCCAGCAGCTCCCAGGGGGGTATGAACACTGAAGCTTTCTTT.

J is TRBJ2-7 and V is TRBV28; 8 bases agree with TRBD1. This CDR3 has 15 amino acids. Germline V gene lookup returns CDR1 MDHEN and CDR2 SYDVKM. Germline trimming cut 2 bases from V and 3 bases from J; bases unmatched to any gene: 6. The chain's CDR3 is CASSLRNRGDYEQYF. The CDR3 DNA sequence: TGTGCCAGCAGTTTAAGAAACAGGGGGGACTACGAGCAGTACTTC.

This clone was counted only a few times. The chain combines TRBV2 with TRBJ1-1; D remains unclear. Trimming left V 6 bases short and J 1 base short, with 9 bases between. The CDR3 is made up of 13 amino acids. From germline, CDR1 is SNHLY and CDR2 FYNNEI. CDR3 in DNA: TGTGCCAGCAGCTCGACACCGAACACTGAAGCTTTCTTT. Translating gives CASSSTPNTEAFF.

The chain links TRBV27 to TRBJ2-7; 7 nucleotides line up with TRBD1. Germline V gene sequence: CDR1 MNHEY, CDR2 SMNVEV (reference sequence). The CDR3 totals 15 residues. V was pared by 2 bases and J by 1 base, with 5 bases of the junction left unmatched. CDR3 protein: CASSLEGGASYEQYF. CDR3 bases: TGTGCCAGCAGTTTAGAAGGGGGCGCATCCTACGAGCAGTACTTC.

The chain is built from TRBV10-3 and TRBJ1-2; 10 bases line up with TRBD1. Germline values: CDR1 ENHRY, CDR2 SYGVKD. The V and J ends lost 4 bases and 4 bases, in that order; junction bases with no gene match: 3. This CDR3 contains 14 residues. The chain's CDR3 is CAISGTGGSYGYTF. In nucleotides, the CDR3 is TGTGCCATCAGTGGGACAGGGGGGTCCTATGGCTACACCTTC.

This chain connects TRBV30 to TRBJ1-2, with 9 positions matching TRBD1. With V trimmed by 4 bases and J by 7 bases, 4 bases remained unmatched. Per the germline V gene, CDR1 is GTSNPN and CDR2 is SVGIG (reference sequence). The CDR3 totals 12 residues. The CDR3 bases are TGTGCCTGGATAAAACAGGGGGCTGGCTACACCTTC. It encodes CAWIKQGAGYTF. The whole variable domain, filled in from reference TRBV30 and TRBJ1-2, reads SQTIHQWPATLVQPVGSPLSLECTVEGTSNPNLYWYRQAAGRGLQLLFYSVGIGQISSEVPQNLSASRPQDRQFILSSKKLLLSDSGFYLCAWIKQGAGYTFGSGTRLTVV.

The chain joins TRBV25-1 to TRBJ2-1; TRBD2 aligns across 8 bases. Germline-derived CDR1 and CDR2 are MGHDK and SYGVNS. V lost 8 bases and J lost 4; bases outside the gene matches: 7. The CDR3 consists of 14 residues. CDR3 sequence (DNA): TGTGCCAGCCAGGGACTAGATATATACAATGAGCAGTTCTTC. Translating it yields CASQGLDIYNEQFF.

The V and J genes are TRBV4-2 and TRBJ2-7; TRBD2 might be the D (5 bases). The ends were cut back, 1 base at V and 2 bases at J, with 12 bases in the middle. The CDR3 consists of 15 residues. Germline values: CDR1 LGHNA, CDR2 YNFKEQ. In DNA form, the CDR3 reads TGTGCCAGCAGCCAAGTTCTAGCCGTCGCCTACGAGCAGTACTTC. Its protein product is CASSQVLAVAYEQYF.

The V gene is TRBV4-2, the J gene TRBJ1-4, with 11 nucleotides matching TRBD1. CDR1 is LGHNA, CDR2 YNFKEQ, per germline. V was pared by 3 bases and J by 7 bases, with 4 bases of the junction left unmatched. The CDR3 runs to 15 residues. The DNA for the CDR3 is TGTGCCAGCAGCCAGGAGGACAGGGGGCTTGAAAAACTGTTTTTT. Protein: CASSQEDRGLEKLFF.

This clone has a handful of counts. The chain employs TRBV30 and TRBJ1-1, with D possibly being TRBD1 (6 bases). The CDR3 covers 12 residues. Germline V gene sequence: CDR1 GTSNPN, CDR2 SVGIG (reference sequence). The V and J ends lost 2 bases and 5 bases respectively, with 9 bases between them. CDR3 residues: CAWSTGFTEAFF. The CDR3 nucleotides are TGTGCCTGGAGTACAGGGTTTACTGAAGCTTTCTTT.

In the case of this clone: Germline and junction disagree at one end, which may indicate a read error. CDR3 sequence reads: CASSLGSFNTGELFF. The CDR3 DNA follows: TGTGCTAGCAGCCTTGGGAGCTTTAACACCGGGGAGCTGTTTTTT. V is TRBV7-7 and J is TRBJ2-2, with a possible D match to TRBD2 (5 bases). Germline-derived CDR1 and CDR2 are SSHAT and FNYEAQ (reference sequence). This CDR3 is built from 15 residues.

This sequence joins TRBV2 and TRBJ2-1; D unresolved. Trimming left V 6 bases short and J 7 bases short, with 10 bases between. The V gene's germline CDR1 is SNHLY and CDR2 FYNNEI. This CDR3 comprises 12 residues. CDR3 in DNA: TGTGCCAGCAGCGACGCCGTAAATGAGCAGTTCTTC. Translated: CASSDAVNEQFF.

This chain uses TRBV6-5 with TRBJ1-2; no firm D call. CDR3 length: 14 residues. V lost 0 bases, J lost 7 bases, and 12 bases lay in between. Germline CDR1 reads MNHEY; CDR2 reads SVGAGI. For the CDR3, the DNA is TGTGCCAGCAGTTACTCGACGGGCTTGAGTGGCTACACCTTC. Residues: CASSYSTGLSGYTF.

The chain recombines TRBV19 with TRBJ1-2; D is unclear. Trimming left V 4 bases short and J 5 bases short, with 11 bases between. The CDR3 runs to 13 residues. Germline V lookup: CDR1 LNHDA, CDR2 SQIVND (reference sequence). DNA of the CDR3: TGTGCCAGTAGTAGAGGGCCACAGTATGGCTACACCTTC. Translation gives CASSRGPQYGYTF. The entire variable domain, with the rest obtained from reference TRBV19 and TRBJ1-2, is as follows: DGGITQSPKYLFRKEGQNVTLSCEQNLNHDAMYWYRQDPGQGLRLIYYSQIVNDFQKGDIAEGYSVSREKKESFPLTVTSAQKNPTAFYLCASSRGPQYGYTFGSGTRLTVV.

V and J are TRBV5-1 and TRBJ1-1, with a weak D call TRBD1 (5 bases). CDR3 length: 13 residues. Germline CDR1 and CDR2: SGHRS and YFSETQ. The germline V and J ends were trimmed by 0 bases and 3 bases, with 6 bases remaining between them. CDR3 amino acids: CASSLAGYTEAFF. CDR3 DNA: TGCGCCAGCAGCTTGGCAGGGTACACTGAAGCTTTCTTT.